A selection of T cell receptor beta chains follows, all from one sample in a study of precursors of human CD4 cytotoxic T cells. One entry per CDR3 protein, called by TCRdb with MiXCR from the reads. The table lists several hundred distinct CDR3 sequences, over 20% of them singletons, with around 16% in the top ten. The sequenced sample was memory CD4+ T cells from blood (PBMCs). These receptor sequences come from a human donor in good health. CDR3s include the opening cysteine and the closing phenylalanine or tryptophan. Fields, in order: D gene, clone size, J gene, V gene, CDR3 DNA, CDR3 protein. A D gene is named only where the DNA matches it firmly. Size is omitted from some rows. Given values are once, few, many or a class for expanded clones.

. few TRBJ2-3 TRBV30 TGTGCCTGGAGTGTAGGAGGCAGCACAGATACGCAGTATTTT CAWSVGGSTDTQYF
. . TRBJ2-3 TRBV4-1 TGCGCCAGCAGCCAAGACGTTAGTAGCTTTGGGAGCACAGATACGCAGTATTTT CASSQDVSSFGSTDTQYF
. few TRBJ2-2 TRBV6-2/TRBV6-3 TGTGCCAGCAGTTACAGCGCAGGTGACGGGGAGCTGTTTTTT CASSYSAGDGELFF
TRBD2 few TRBJ2-1 TRBV3-1 TGTGCCAGCAGCCAAGTCGGGGGGAGGGCAGGGATCTTC CASSQVGGRAGIF
. large TRBJ2-5 TRBV28 TGTGCCAGCAGTCATGTCAGATCGGTCGGAAGAGGGAGTCGGGAGACCCAGTACTTC CASSHVRSVGRGSRETQYF
. . TRBJ2-1 TRBV20-1 TGCAGTGCTAGAGATCCCCGTTACAATGAGCAGTTCTTC CSARDPRYNEQFF
. few TRBJ2-7 TRBV9 TGTGCCAGCGGGTCCGGGGTAGGAGAGCAGTACTTC CASGSGVGEQYF
. large TRBJ2-4 TRBV28 TGTGCCAGCAGTTCGAGGGACCTTAACATTCAGTACTTC CASSSRDLNIQYF
. large TRBJ2-7 TRBV2 TGTGCCAGCCGGGGCTTTTACGAGCAGTACTTC CASRGFYEQYF
. . TRBJ2-1 TRBV28 TGTGCCAGCAGTTCACAGGGACTCCCCAATGAGCAGTTCTTC CASSSQGLPNEQFF
. . TRBJ2-1 TRBV30 TGTGCCTCAAACCGAGTACGAGAGCAGTTCTTC CASNRVREQFF
. once TRBJ2-1 TRBV29-1 TGCAGCGTTGAAGTACAGCAACTGGAGCAGTTCTTC CSVEVQQLEQFF
TRBD2 large TRBJ2-7 TRBV20-1 TGCAGTGCTAGGGGACTAGCGGGGAAGAGAGAGCAGTACTTC CSARGLAGKREQYF
TRBD2 few TRBJ2-1 TRBV3-1 TGTGCCAGCAGCCTTAAAACCTTAGCGGGAGGCACGAACAATGAGCAGTTCTTC CASSLKTLAGGTNNEQFF
. . TRBJ1-2 TRBV28 TGTGCCACCGTTCAGGGCGAACCCTATGGCTACACCTTC CATVQGEPYGYTF